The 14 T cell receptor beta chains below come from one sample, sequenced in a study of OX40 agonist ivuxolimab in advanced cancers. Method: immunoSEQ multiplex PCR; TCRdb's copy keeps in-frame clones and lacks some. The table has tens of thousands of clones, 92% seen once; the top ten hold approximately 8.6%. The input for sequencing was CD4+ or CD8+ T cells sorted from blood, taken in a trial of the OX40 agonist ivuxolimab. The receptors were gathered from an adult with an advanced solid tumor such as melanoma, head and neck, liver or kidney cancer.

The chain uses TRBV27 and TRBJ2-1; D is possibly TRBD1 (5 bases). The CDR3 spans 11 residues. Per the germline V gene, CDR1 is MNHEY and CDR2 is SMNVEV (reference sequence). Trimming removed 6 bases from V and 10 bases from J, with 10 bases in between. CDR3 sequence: CASRFSGEQFF. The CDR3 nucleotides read TGTGCCAGCAGGTTCTCAGGGGAGCAGTTCTTC.

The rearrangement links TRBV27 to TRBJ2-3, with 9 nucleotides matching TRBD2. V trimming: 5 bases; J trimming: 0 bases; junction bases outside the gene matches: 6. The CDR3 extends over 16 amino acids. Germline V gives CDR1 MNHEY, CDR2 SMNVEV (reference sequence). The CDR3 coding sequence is TGTGCCAGCAGTCCTTCTAGCGGGGAAAGCACAGATACGCAGTATTTT. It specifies CASSPSSGESTDTQYF.

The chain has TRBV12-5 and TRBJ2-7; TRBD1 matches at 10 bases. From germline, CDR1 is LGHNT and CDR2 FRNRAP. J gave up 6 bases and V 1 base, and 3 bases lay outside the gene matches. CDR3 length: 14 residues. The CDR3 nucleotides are TGTGCTAGTGGTTTGGGACAGGGGGCGTCCGAGCAGTACTTC. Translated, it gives CASGLGQGASEQYF.

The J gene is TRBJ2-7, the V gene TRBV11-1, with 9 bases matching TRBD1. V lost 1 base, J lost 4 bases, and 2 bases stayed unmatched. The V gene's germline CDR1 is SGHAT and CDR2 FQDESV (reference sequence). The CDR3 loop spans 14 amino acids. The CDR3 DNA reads TGTGCCAGCAGCTTAGAGGGACAGGGTTACGAGCAGTACTTC. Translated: CASSLEGQGYEQYF.

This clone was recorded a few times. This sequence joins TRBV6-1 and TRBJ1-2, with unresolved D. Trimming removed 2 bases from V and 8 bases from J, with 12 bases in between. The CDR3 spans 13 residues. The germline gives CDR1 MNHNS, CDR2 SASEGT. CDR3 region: CASSEREHDGYTF. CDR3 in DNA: TGTGCCAGCAGTGAACGAGAACATGACGGCTACACCTTC.

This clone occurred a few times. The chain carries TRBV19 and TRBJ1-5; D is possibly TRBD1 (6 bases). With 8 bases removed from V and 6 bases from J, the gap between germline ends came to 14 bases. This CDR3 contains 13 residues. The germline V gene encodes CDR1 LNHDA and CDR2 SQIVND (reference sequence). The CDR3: CASRTGGGQPQHF. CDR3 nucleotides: TGTGCCAGTCGCACGGGGGGCGGTCAGCCCCAGCATTTT.

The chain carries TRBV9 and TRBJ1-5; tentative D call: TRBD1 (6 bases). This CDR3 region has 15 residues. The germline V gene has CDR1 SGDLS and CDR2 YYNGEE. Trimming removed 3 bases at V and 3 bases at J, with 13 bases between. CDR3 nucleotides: TGTGCCAGCAGCGGGGGCACAGGGTACAATCAGCCCCAGCATTTT. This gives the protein CASSGGTGYNQPQHF. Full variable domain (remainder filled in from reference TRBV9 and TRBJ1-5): DSGVTQTPKHLITATGQRVTLRCSPRSGDLSVYWYQQSLDQGLQFLIQYYNGEERAKGNILERFSAQQFPDLHSELNLSSLELGDSALYFCASSGGTGYNQPQHFGDGTRLSIL.

The DNA of the CDR3 is TGTGCCAGCAGCGCATCACTAGCGGGGATGTTGTATGAGCAGTTCTTC. This encodes CASSASLAGMLYEQFF. The genes are TRBV9 and TRBJ2-1, with 10 bases that match TRBD2. CDR1 and CDR2 from the germline V gene are SGDLS and YYNGEE. The length of the CDR3 is 16 residues. V shed 3 bases, J shed 8 bases, and the junction held 11 bases outside the gene matches.

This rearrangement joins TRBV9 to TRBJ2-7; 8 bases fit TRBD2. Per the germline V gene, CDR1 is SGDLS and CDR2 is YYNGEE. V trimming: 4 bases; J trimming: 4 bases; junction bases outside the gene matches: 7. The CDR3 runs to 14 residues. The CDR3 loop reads CASSPGGGLYEQYF. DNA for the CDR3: TGTGCCAGCAGCCCCGGGGGGGGGCTTTACGAGCAGTACTTC.

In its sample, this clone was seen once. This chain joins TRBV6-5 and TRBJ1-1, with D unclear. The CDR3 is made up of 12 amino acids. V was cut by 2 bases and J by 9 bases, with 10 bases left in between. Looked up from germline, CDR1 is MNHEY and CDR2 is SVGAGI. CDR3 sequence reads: CASSYEGSQAFF. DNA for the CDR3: TGTGCCAGCAGTTACGAAGGGTCGCAAGCTTTCTTT.

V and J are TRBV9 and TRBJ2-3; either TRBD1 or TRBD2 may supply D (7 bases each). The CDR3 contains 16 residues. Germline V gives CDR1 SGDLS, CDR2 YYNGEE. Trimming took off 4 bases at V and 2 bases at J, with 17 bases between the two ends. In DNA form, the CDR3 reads TGTGCCAGCAGCCTCTGGGGGGGACAGCCCACAGATACGCAGTATTTT. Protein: CASSLWGGQPTDTQYF.

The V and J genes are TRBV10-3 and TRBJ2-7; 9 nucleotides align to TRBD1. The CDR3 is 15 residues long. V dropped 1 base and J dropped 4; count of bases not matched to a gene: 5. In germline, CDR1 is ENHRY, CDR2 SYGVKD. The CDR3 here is CAISEWTGDSYEQYF. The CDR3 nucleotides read TGTGCCATCAGTGAGTGGACAGGGGATTCGTACGAGCAGTACTTC.

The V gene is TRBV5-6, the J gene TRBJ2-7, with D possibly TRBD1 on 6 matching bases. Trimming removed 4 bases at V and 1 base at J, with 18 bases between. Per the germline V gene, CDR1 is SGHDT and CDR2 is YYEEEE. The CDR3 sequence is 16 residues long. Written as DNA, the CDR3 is TGTGCCAGCAGCGAATTCTCCGGGACACCTTCCTACGAGCAGTACTTC. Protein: CASSEFSGTPSYEQYF.

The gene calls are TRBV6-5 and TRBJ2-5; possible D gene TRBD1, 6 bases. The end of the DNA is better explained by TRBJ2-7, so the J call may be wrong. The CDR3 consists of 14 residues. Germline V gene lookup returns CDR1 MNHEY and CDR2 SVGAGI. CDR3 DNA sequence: TGTGCCAGCAGTTACGACTCAGGGGTGGGCGAGCAGTACTTC. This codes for CASSYDSGVGEQYF.